These 22 T cell receptor beta chains were all obtained from the same sample, sequenced in a study of cytomegalovirus exposure and HLA in healthy donors (dated by TCRdb to 2016 to 2017). Preparation of the library involved the immunoSEQ multiplex PCR assay. The multiplex PCR relied on a mix of 60 forward primers for TCR Vbeta segments and 13 reverse primers for TCR Jbeta segments. TCRdb re-hosts the immuneACCESS table, in-frame sequences only. Its copies lack some clones; in the studies checked, an unresolved V gene accounts for under half of them, and the cause for the rest is not known. The sample contains under 200,000 clones, approximately 75% of them found a single time. Of the sample, 3% to 4.5% is held by the ten largest clones. Sequenced material: PBMCs. The receptors were gathered from a man aged 30 to 39 in good health and CMV-seropositive.

This chain uses TRBV4-1 with TRBJ1-2; the match to TRBD1 covers 8 bases. The V gene's germline CDR1 is MGHRA and CDR2 YSYEKL. The J segment lost 3 bases and the V segment lost 3 bases, leaving 9 bases of the junction unmatched. There are 16 residues in the CDR3. CDR3 in amino acids: CASSQETGALDYGYTF. The CDR3, as DNA: TGCGCCAGCAGCCAGGAGACAGGGGCTTTGGACTATGGCTACACCTTC.

This chain joins TRBV7-8 and TRBJ2-3; 10 bases map to TRBD2. The V segment lost 5 bases and the J segment 4 bases; nucleotides outside the gene matches: 9. Per germline, CDR1 SGHVS and CDR2 FQNEAQ. This CDR3 comprises 16 residues. The CDR3 loop reads CASSRRRAGGSDTQYF. For the CDR3, the DNA is TGTGCCAGCAGCCGCAGGCGAGCGGGGGGGTCAGATACGCAGTATTTT.

The chain is built from TRBV5-1 and TRBJ1-2; TRBD1 is a possible D gene (6 bases). The CDR3 extends over 14 amino acids. CDR1 is SGHRS and CDR2 is YFSETQ in the germline V gene. With 0 bases removed from V and 3 bases from J, the gap between germline ends came to 9 bases. CDR3 amino acids: CASSLDRADYGYTF. In nucleotides, the CDR3 is TGCGCCAGCAGCTTGGACAGGGCAGACTATGGCTACACCTTC.

The chain couples TRBV13 to TRBJ2-5; 7 nucleotides line up with TRBD1. J gave up 5 bases and V 5 bases, and 5 bases lay outside the gene matches. This CDR3 region has 13 residues. The germline V gene has CDR1 PRHDT and CDR2 FYEKMQ (reference sequence). CDR3 coding DNA: TGTGCCAGCAGCCGACAGGGTGGGGAGACCCAGTACTTC. Amino acids: CASSRQGGETQYF.

The gene calls are TRBV29-1 and TRBJ2-3; D gene unclear. V lost 3 bases, J lost 4 bases, and 14 bases lay in between. The V gene's germline CDR1 is SQVTM and CDR2 ANQGSEA. This CDR3 is built from 14 residues. The CDR3 bases are TGCAGCGTTGAGGTCGGTCTACTTGCAGATACGCAGTATTTT. Translating gives CSVEVGLLADTQYF.

This clone appeared a few times. The chain links TRBV27 to TRBJ1-4; D possibly corresponds to TRBD1 (5 bases). CDR1 is MNHEY and CDR2 is SMNVEV in the germline V gene (reference sequence). This CDR3 contains 15 residues. V lost 5 bases and J 8 bases, leaving 18 bases between the germline ends. The DNA of the CDR3 is TGTGCCAGCAGTCCTTCTCTGGGGCGGTGGGAAAAACTGTTTTTT. Its translation is CASSPSLGRWEKLFF.

The V and J genes are TRBV6-5 and TRBJ2-1; D perhaps matches TRBD2 (5 bases). Germline values: CDR1 MNHEY, CDR2 SVGAGI. Deletions cut 0 bases from V and 8 bases from J, with 5 bases between. The CDR3 covers 12 residues. The CDR3 DNA follows: TGTGCCAGCAGTTACTCGGAGGATGAGCAGTTCTTC. This codes for CASSYSEDEQFF.

This clone showed up just a few times. CDR3 protein: CASNPGQGNTDTQYF. CDR3 sequence (DNA): TGTGCCAGTAACCCGGGACAGGGGAACACAGATACGCAGTATTTT. This chain connects TRBV19 to TRBJ2-3; 10 positions agree with TRBD1. This CDR3 contains 15 residues. The trim removed 7 bases at V and 2 bases at J, leaving 6 bases unmatched. Germline CDR1 LNHDA, CDR2 SQIVND (reference sequence).

This clone has just a few counts. The rearrangement uses TRBV4-3 and TRBJ1-3; a possible D gene is TRBD1 (6 bases). The CDR3 spans 15 residues. V shed 1 base and J shed 2 bases, with 9 bases lying between them. Germline V gene data show CDR1 as LGHNA and CDR2 as YSLEER. The CDR3 DNA sequence: TGCGCCAGCAGCCAAGGTGGACAGACTGGAAACACCATATATTTT. Translating it yields CASSQGGQTGNTIYF.

The chain joins TRBV6-5 to TRBJ2-7; TRBD1 matches at 12 bases. The CDR3 runs 15 residues. The germline CDR1 and CDR2 sequences are MNHEY and SVGAGI. Losses at the gene ends were 2 bases for V and 3 bases for J; bases not matched to a gene: 2. This chain's CDR3 is CASSYGTGGIYEQYF. The CDR3, as DNA: TGTGCCAGCAGTTACGGGACAGGGGGCATCTACGAGCAGTACTTC.

In nucleotides, the CDR3 is TGTGCCAGCAGTTACTCGAACGGGGGGATACCCCTCCACTTT. The encoded protein is CASSYSNGGIPLHF. The chain carries TRBV6-5 and TRBJ1-6, with TRBD1 as a possible D gene (5 bases). From germline, CDR1 is MNHEY and CDR2 SVGAGI. The V end was cut by 0 bases, the J end by 12 bases, with 12 bases between. This CDR3 contains 14 residues.

The gene calls are TRBV5-1 and TRBJ2-3; TRBD2 matches 9 bases. The V gene end was trimmed by 2 bases and the J gene end by 0 bases; junction bases not matched to a gene: 4. Per the germline V gene, CDR1 is SGHRS and CDR2 is YFSETQ. The CDR3 spans 16 residues. The CDR3 reads CASSFQGLASTDTQYF. The DNA for the CDR3 is TGCGCCAGCAGCTTCCAGGGACTAGCTAGCACAGATACGCAGTATTTT.

The chain carries TRBV10-3 and TRBJ1-4, with TRBD1 matching 10 bases. The junction had 3 bases not matched to a gene; V was cut back by 6 bases and J by 8 bases. The CDR3 runs 13 residues. Germline V gene data show CDR1 as ENHRY and CDR2 as SYGVKD. Written as DNA, the CDR3 is TGTGCCATCAGGGGGACAGGGGAGGAAAAACTGTTTTTT. Its protein product is CAIRGTGEEKLFF.

There are a few counts of this clone. The genes are TRBV5-1 and TRBJ1-1, with D unresolved. The CDR3 has 14 residues. CDR1 and CDR2 (germline): SGHRS, YFSETQ. Trimming stripped 0 bases from V and 2 bases from J, with 8 bases between. The CDR3 DNA follows: TGCGCCAGCAGCTTGGCCCAGATAAACACTGAAGCTTTCTTT. It yields the protein CASSLAQINTEAFF.

The rearrangement links TRBV5-1 to TRBJ2-2; 9 bases fit TRBD2. The CDR3 sequence is 16 residues long. V was pared by 4 bases and J by 4 bases, with 8 bases of the junction left unmatched. Germline CDR1 and CDR2: SGHRS and YFSETQ. Here the CDR3 DNA reads TGCGCCAGCAGCCCTGGCGGAGCGGGGGGCACCGGGGAGCTGTTTTTT. Protein: CASSPGGAGGTGELFF.

This clone has just one count. The genes are TRBV27 and TRBJ1-1, with 10 positions matching TRBD1. The CDR3 contains 15 residues. Germline-derived CDR1 and CDR2 are MNHEY and SMNVEV (reference sequence). The V and J ends lost 7 bases and 2 bases, in that order; junction bases with no gene match: 7. Here the CDR3 reads CASKGTGEGNTEAFF. CDR3 nucleotide sequence: TGTGCCAGCAAAGGGACAGGGGAGGGAAACACTGAAGCTTTCTTT.

J is TRBJ2-2 and V is TRBV19; D possibly corresponds to TRBD2 (5 bases). The CDR3 sequence is 14 residues long. Trimming removed 10 bases at V and 3 bases at J, with 15 bases between. Per the germline V gene, CDR1 is LNHDA and CDR2 is SQIVND (reference sequence). CDR3 sequence: CATGEYTYTGELFF. As DNA, the CDR3 is TGTGCCACTGGGGAGTACACTTACACCGGGGAGCTGTTTTTT.

This rearrangement joins TRBV2 to TRBJ1-1, with unresolved D. Trimming removed 6 bases from V and 3 bases from J, with 5 bases in between. From germline, CDR1 is SNHLY and CDR2 FYNNEI. The CDR3 spans 11 residues. CDR3 DNA: TGTGCCAGCAGGGGCTACACTGAAGCTTTCTTT. It translates to CASRGYTEAFF. The variable domain in full, with the rest retrieved from reference TRBV2 and TRBJ1-1, is EPEVTQTPSHQVTQMGQEVILRCVPISNHLYFYWYRQILGQKVEFLVSFYNNEISEKSEIFDDQFSVERPDGSNFTLKIRSTKLEDSAMYFCASRGYTEAFFGQGTRLTVV.

This clone was seen once. The rearrangement uses TRBV5-6 and TRBJ2-6; D is unresolved. V dropped 2 bases and J dropped 1 base, with 4 bases sitting between them. This CDR3 comprises 14 residues. Germline lookup yields CDR1 SGHDT and CDR2 YYEEEE. The CDR3 sequence is CASSFSSGANVLTF. The CDR3 DNA sequence: TGTGCCAGCAGCTTTTCTTCTGGGGCCAACGTCCTGACTTTC. Full variable domain (rest looked up from reference TRBV5-6 and TRBJ2-6): DAGVTQSPTHLIKTRGQQVTLRCSPKSGHDTVSWYQQALGQGPQFIFQYYEEEERQRGNFPDRFSGHQFPNYSSELNVNALLLGDSALYLCASSFSSGANVLTFGAGSRLTVL.

V gene TRBV4-2 combines with J gene TRBJ2-3; 11 bases agree with TRBD2. Per germline, CDR1 LGHNA and CDR2 YNFKEQ. Losses at the gene ends were 0 bases for V and 4 bases for J; bases not matched to a gene: 18. The CDR3 extends over 21 amino acids. The CDR3 is CASSQEGSSSGGYWEADTQYF. For the CDR3, the DNA is TGTGCCAGCAGCCAAGAGGGTTCGTCTAGCGGGGGGTATTGGGAGGCAGATACGCAGTATTTT.

The DNA for the CDR3 is TGTGCCAGCAGCTTTTACACAGATACGCAGTATTTT. It yields the protein CASSFYTDTQYF. This chain connects TRBV7-2 to TRBJ2-3, with no clear D. This CDR3 comprises 12 residues. Germline V gene sequence: CDR1 SGHTA, CDR2 FQGNSA. V dropped 3 bases and J dropped 2 bases, with 3 bases sitting between them. The full variable domain, with the rest looked up from reference TRBV7-2 and TRBJ2-3, is GAGVSQSPSNKVTEKGKDVELRCDPISGHTALYWYRQSLGQGLEFLIYFQGNSAPDKSGLPSDRFSAERTGGSVSTLTIQRTQQEDSAVYLCASSFYTDTQYFGPGTRLTVL.

The V call is TRBV4-1, the J call TRBJ1-6, with TRBD1 matching over 9 bases. The CDR3 has 16 residues. Germline V gene sequence: CDR1 MGHRA, CDR2 YSYEKL. V was pared by 9 bases and J by 6 bases, with 12 bases of the junction left unmatched. DNA of the CDR3: TGCGCCAGTAACGTTCTGCCGACAGGGGGTAATTCACCCCTCCACTTT. Encoded protein: CASNVLPTGGNSPLHF.